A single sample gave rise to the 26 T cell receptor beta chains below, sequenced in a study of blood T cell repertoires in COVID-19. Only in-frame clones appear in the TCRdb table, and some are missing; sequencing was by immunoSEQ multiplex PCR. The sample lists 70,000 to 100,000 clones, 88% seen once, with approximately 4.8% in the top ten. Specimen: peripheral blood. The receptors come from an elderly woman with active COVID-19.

Here the CDR3 reads CASSYGGRVTDTQYF. CDR3 DNA sequence: TGTGCCAGCAGTTACGGCGGGAGAGTCACAGATACGCAGTATTTT. This rearrangement joins TRBV27 to TRBJ2-3; 7 positions match TRBD2. V lost 4 bases, J lost 2 bases, and 6 bases stayed unmatched. CDR1 MNHEY and CDR2 SMNVEV come from the germline V gene (reference sequence). The CDR3 sequence is 15 residues long.

CDR3 sequence: CSVQSRGGNTEAFF. CDR3 sequence (DNA): TGCAGCGTGCAGAGTCGGGGGGGGAACACTGAAGCTTTCTTT. The chain has TRBV29-1 and TRBJ1-1; D may be TRBD1 (5 bases). The CDR3 contains 14 residues. Germline-derived CDR1 and CDR2 are SQVTM and ANQGSEA. V was trimmed by 6 bases and J by 1 base, leaving 15 bases between them.

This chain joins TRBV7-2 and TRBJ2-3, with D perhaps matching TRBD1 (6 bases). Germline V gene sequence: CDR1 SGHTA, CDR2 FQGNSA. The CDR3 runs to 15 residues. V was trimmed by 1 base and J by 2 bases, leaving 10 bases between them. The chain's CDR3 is CASSLGQVVTDTQYF. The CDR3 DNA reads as TGTGCCAGCAGCTTAGGACAGGTCGTCACAGATACGCAGTATTTT.

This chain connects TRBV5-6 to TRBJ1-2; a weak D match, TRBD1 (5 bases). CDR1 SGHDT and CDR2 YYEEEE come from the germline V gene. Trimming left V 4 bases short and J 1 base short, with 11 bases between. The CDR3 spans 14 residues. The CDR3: CASSIPGVNYGYTF. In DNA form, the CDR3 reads TGTGCCAGCAGCATCCCGGGGGTTAACTATGGCTACACCTTC.

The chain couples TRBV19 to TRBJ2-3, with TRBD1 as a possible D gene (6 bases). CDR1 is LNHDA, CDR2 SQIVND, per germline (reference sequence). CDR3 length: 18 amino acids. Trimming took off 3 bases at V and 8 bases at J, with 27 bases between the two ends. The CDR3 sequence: CASSMDPGQGGARGTQYF. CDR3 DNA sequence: TGTGCCAGTAGTATGGATCCGGGACAAGGGGGTGCCAGGGGTACGCAGTATTTT.

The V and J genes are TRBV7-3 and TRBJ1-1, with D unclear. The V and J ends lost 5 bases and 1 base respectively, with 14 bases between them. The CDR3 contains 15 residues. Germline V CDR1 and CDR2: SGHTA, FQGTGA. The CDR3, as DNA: TGTGCCAGCAGCACCTTCTTAGAGTGGAACACTGAAGCTTTCTTT. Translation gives CASSTFLEWNTEAFF.

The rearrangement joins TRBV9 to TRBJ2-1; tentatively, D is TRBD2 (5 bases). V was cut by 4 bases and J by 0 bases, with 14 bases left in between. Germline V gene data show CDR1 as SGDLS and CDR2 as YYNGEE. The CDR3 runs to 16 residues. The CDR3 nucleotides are TGTGCCAGCAGCCCCCGGACTCTGAGCTCCTACAATGAGCAGTTCTTC. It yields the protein CASSPRTLSSYNEQFF.

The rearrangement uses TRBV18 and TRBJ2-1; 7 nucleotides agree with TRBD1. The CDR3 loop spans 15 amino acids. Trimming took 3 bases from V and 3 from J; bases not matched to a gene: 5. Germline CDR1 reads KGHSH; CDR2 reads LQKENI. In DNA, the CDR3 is TGTGCCAGCTCACCTGAGGGACAGTTCTACAATGAGCAGTTCTTC. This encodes CASSPEGQFYNEQFF.

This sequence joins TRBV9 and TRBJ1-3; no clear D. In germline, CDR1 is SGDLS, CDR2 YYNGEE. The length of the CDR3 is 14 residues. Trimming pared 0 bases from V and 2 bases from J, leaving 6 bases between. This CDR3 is CASSVERAGNTIYF. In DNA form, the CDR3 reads TGTGCCAGCAGCGTAGAGAGGGCTGGAAACACCATATATTTT. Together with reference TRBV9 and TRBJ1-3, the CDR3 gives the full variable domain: DSGVTQTPKHLITATGQRVTLRCSPRSGDLSVYWYQQSLDQGLQFLIQYYNGEERAKGNILERFSAQQFPDLHSELNLSSLELGDSALYFCASSVERAGNTIYFGEGSWLTVV.

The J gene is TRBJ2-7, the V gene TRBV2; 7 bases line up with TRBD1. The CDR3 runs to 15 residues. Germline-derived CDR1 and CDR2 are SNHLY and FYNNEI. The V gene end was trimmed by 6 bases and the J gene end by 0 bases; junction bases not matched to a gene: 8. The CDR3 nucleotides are TGTGCCAGCAGCCGCAGGGGGTTAGGCTCCTACGAGCAGTACTTC. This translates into CASSRRGLGSYEQYF.

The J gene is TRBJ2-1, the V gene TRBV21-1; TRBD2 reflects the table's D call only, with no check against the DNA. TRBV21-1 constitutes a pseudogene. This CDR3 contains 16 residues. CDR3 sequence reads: CASSILAGDLPNEQFF. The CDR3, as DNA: TGTGCCAGCAGCATATTAGCGGGAGACCTCCCCAATGAGCAGTTCTTC.

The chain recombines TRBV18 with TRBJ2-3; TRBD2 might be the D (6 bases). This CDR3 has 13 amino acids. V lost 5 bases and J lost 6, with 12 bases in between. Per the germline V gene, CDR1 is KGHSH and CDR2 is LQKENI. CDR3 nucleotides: TGTGCCAGCTCAAGCCGGACTACGGATACGCAGTATTTT. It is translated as CASSSRTTDTQYF. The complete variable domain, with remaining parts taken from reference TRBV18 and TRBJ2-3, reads NAGVMQNPRHLVRRRGQEARLRCSPMKGHSHVYWYRQLPEEGLKFMVYLQKENIIDESGMPKERFSAEFPKEGPSILRIQQVVRGDSAAYFCASSSRTTDTQYFGPGTRLTVL.

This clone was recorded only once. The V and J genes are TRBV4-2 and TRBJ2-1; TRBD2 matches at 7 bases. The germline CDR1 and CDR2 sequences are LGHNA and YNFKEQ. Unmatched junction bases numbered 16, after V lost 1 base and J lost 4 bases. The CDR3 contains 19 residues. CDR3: CASSQGFAVREGRYNEQFF. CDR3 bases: TGTGCCAGCAGCCAAGGGTTTGCGGTTAGGGAGGGCCGTTACAATGAGCAGTTCTTC.

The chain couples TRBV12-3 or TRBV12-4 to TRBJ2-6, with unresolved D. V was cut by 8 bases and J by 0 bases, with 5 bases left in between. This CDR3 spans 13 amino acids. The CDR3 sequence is CASSSSGANVLTF. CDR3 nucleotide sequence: TGTGCCAGCTCGTCCTCTGGGGCCAACGTCCTGACTTTC.

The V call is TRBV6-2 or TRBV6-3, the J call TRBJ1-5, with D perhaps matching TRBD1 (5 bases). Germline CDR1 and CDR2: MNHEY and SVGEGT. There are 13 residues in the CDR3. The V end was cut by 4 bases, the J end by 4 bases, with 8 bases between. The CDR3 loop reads CASSLAGNQPQHF. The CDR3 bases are TGTGCCAGCAGTTTGGCAGGGAATCAGCCCCAGCATTTT.

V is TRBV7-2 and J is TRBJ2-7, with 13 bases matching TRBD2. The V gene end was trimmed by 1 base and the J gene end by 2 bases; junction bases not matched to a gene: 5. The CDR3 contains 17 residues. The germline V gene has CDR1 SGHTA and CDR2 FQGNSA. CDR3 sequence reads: CASSLGGTSGMAYEQYF. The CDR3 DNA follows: TGTGCCAGCAGCTTAGGAGGGACTAGCGGGATGGCCTACGAGCAGTACTTC.

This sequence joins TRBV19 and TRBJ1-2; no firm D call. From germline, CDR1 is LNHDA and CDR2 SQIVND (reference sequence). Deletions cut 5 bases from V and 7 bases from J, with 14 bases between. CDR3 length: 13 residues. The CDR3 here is CASSSAGIFGYTF. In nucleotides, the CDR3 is TGTGCCAGTAGTTCTGCGGGTATTTTTGGCTACACCTTC.

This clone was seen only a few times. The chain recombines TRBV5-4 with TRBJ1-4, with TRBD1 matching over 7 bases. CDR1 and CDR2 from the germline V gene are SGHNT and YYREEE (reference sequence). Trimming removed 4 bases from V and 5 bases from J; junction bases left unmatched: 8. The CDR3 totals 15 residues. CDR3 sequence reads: CASSHSTGSNEKLFF. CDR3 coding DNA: TGTGCCAGCAGCCACTCGACAGGGTCGAATGAAAAACTGTTTTTT. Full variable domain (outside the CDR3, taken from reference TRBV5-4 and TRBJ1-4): ETGVTQSPTHLIKTRGQQVTLRCSSQSGHNTVSWYQQALGQGPQFIFQYYREEENGRGNFPPRFSGLQFPNYSSELNVNALELDDSALYLCASSHSTGSNEKLFFGSGTQLSVL.

The chain's CDR3 is CASSLGTFYSGNTIYF. For the CDR3, the DNA is TGTGCCAGCAGCTTGGGGACTTTCTACTCTGGAAACACCATATATTTT. The J gene is TRBJ1-3, the V gene TRBV6-2 or TRBV6-3; possibly TRBD1 for D (5 bases). Trimming left V 6 bases short and J 0 bases short, with 15 bases between. CDR1 MNHEY and CDR2 SVGEGT come from the germline V gene. This CDR3 spans 16 amino acids.

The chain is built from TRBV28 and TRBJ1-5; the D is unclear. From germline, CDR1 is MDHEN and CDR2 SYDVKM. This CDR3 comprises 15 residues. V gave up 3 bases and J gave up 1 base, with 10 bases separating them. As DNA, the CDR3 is TGTGCCAGCAGTTTTAACAGACCGAGCAATCAGCCCCAGCATTTT. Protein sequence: CASSFNRPSNQPQHF.

The CDR3 is CASSSLAGGTDTQYF. The CDR3 nucleotides are TGTGCCAGCAGTTCACTAGCGGGAGGTACAGATACGCAGTATTTT. The rearrangement joins TRBV28 to TRBJ2-3, with 12 nucleotides matching TRBD2. This CDR3 contains 15 residues. The germline CDR1 and CDR2 sequences are MDHEN and SYDVKM. V lost 4 bases and J lost 3; bases outside the gene matches: 2.

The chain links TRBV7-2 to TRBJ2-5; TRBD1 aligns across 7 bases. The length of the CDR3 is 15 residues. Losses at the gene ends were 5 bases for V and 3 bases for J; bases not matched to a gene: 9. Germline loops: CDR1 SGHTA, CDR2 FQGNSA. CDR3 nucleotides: TGTGCCAGCAGCCCCCAGGTCACAGGGGAAGAGACCCAGTACTTC. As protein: CASSPQVTGEETQYF.

DNA for the CDR3: TGTGCCACCAGTGATTCCGGACTAGCGTCCTACAATGAGCAGTTCTTC. Translating it yields CATSDSGLASYNEQFF. The chain has TRBV24-1 and TRBJ2-1; 9 bases agree with TRBD2. Germline V gene sequence: CDR1 KGHDR, CDR2 SFDVKD. The trim removed 2 bases at V and 1 base at J, leaving 2 bases unmatched. CDR3 length: 16 residues.

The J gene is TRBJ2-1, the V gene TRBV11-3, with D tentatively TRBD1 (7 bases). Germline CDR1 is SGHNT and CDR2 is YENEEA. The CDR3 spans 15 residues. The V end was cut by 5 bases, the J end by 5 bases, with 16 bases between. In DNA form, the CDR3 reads TGTGCCAGCAGCAGACAGGGAGGATTGGACAATGAGCAGTTCTTC. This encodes CASSRQGGLDNEQFF.

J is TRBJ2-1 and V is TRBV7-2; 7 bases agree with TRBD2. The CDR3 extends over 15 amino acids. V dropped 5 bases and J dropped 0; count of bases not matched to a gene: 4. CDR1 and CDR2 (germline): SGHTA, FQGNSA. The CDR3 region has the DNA TGTGCCAGCAGCAGTCTAGCGGTCTCCTACAATGAGCAGTTCTTC. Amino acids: CASSSLAVSYNEQFF.

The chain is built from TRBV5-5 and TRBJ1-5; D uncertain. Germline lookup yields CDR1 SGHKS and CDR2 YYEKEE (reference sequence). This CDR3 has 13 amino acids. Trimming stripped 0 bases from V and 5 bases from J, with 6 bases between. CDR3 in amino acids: CASSLGGDQPQHF. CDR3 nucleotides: TGTGCCAGCAGCTTGGGAGGAGATCAGCCCCAGCATTTT.